Following are 24 T cell receptor beta chains from one sample sequenced in a study of blood T cells in healthy people across ages. Then a second PCR, running roughly 7 to 11 cycles, was carried out with a sample-barcoded 5' primer and a J-beta primer mix. Each CDR3 protein is one row after TCRdb ran MiXCR on the 5' RACE reads. The sample yields approximately 800,000 distinct CDR3 sequences, roughly 50% seen once. Sequenced material: blood. The source is a man aged 25 to 40 in good health.

This chain links TRBV4-3 with TRBJ2-7; 12 bases fit TRBD2. Germline-derived CDR1 and CDR2 are LGHNA and YSLEER. The CDR3 runs 17 residues. V lost 1 base, J lost 4 bases, and 8 bases stayed unmatched. The CDR3 sequence is CASSQGLAGVVGYEQYF. Written as DNA, the CDR3 is TGCGCCAGCAGCCAAGGACTAGCGGGAGTCGTGGGATACGAGCAGTACTTC.

This clonotype has a handful of counts. V is TRBV29-1 and J is TRBJ2-5; tentative D call: TRBD2 (5 bases). From germline, CDR1 is SQVTM and CDR2 ANQGSEA. Trimming cost V 5 bases and J 1 base, with 11 bases left between them. The CDR3 contains 13 residues. CDR3 sequence reads: CSVSAGVQETQYF. In DNA form, the CDR3 reads TGCAGCGTTTCTGCCGGGGTCCAAGAGACCCAGTACTTC.

In this sample, this clonotype turned up many times. This chain links TRBV7-2 with TRBJ2-5; the D call may be TRBD1 or TRBD2 (6 bases each). The CDR3 contains 13 residues. Between the trimmed V and J ends, which lost 7 bases and 5 bases, there was a span of 14 bases. Germline loops: CDR1 SGHTA, CDR2 FQGNSA. The CDR3 here is CASTYGGEETQYF. The CDR3 nucleotides are TGTGCCAGCACATACGGGGGCGAGGAGACCCAGTACTTC.

The chain uses TRBV6-1 and TRBJ1-4; no definite D call. The ends were cut back, 1 base at V and 15 bases at J, with 15 bases in the middle. This CDR3 is 13 amino acids long. CDR1 is MNHNS and CDR2 is SASEGT in the germline V gene. CDR3 residues: CASSEDPSGGVFF. The CDR3 DNA is TGTGCCAGCAGTGAAGACCCGTCTGGAGGAGTGTTTTTT.

The chain joins TRBV5-1 to TRBJ2-5; a weak D match, TRBD2 (6 bases). V gave up 4 bases and J gave up 3 bases, with 13 bases separating them. From germline, CDR1 is SGHRS and CDR2 YFSETQ. The CDR3 sequence is 14 residues long. CDR3 nucleotide sequence: TGCGCCAGCAGCCCCGTTCTAGCGAAAGAGACCCAGTACTTC. It encodes CASSPVLAKETQYF.

This chain connects TRBV20-1 to TRBJ2-5; D may correspond to TRBD1 or TRBD2 (5 bases each). The CDR3 is 14 residues long. The V gene's germline CDR1 is DFQATT and CDR2 SNEGSKA (reference sequence). The germline V and J ends were trimmed by 1 base and 2 bases, with 11 bases remaining between them. This CDR3 reads CSARVPGRQETQYF. The CDR3 nucleotides read TGCAGTGCTAGAGTTCCGGGACGACAAGAGACCCAGTACTTC.

This clonotype occurred a few times. A much larger clone is a single base away; this may be a read error. The rearrangement joins TRBV10-3 to TRBJ2-2; 9 bases align to TRBD2. The CDR3 is 14 residues long. V lost 10 bases, J lost 3 bases, and 6 bases stayed unmatched. Per germline, CDR1 ENHRY and CDR2 SYGVKD. CDR3 nucleotides: TGTGCCACGACTAGCGGAGGTGACACCGGGGAGCTGTTTTTT. Its translation is CATTSGGDTGELFF.

This clonotype has more than one count but fewer than ten. The genes are TRBV15 and TRBJ1-1; TRBD1 is a possible D gene (6 bases). The CDR3 has 14 residues. CDR1 is LNHNV and CDR2 is YYDKDF in the germline V gene (reference sequence). Deletions cut 2 bases from V and 3 bases from J, with 10 bases between. The CDR3 loop is CATSRSEGDTEAFF. The CDR3 nucleotides read TGTGCCACCAGCAGATCGGAGGGGGACACTGAAGCTTTCTTT.

This chain connects TRBV6-2 or TRBV6-3 to TRBJ2-5; D is ambiguous. Between the trimmed V and J ends, which lost 7 bases and 1 base, there was a span of 7 bases. Germline assignment: CDR1 MNHEY and CDR2 SVGEGT. The CDR3 runs to 12 residues. CDR3 sequence reads: CASKTSQETQYF. Here the CDR3 DNA reads TGTGCCAGCAAGACAAGCCAAGAGACCCAGTACTTC.

The chain has TRBV9 and TRBJ2-3; D is ambiguous. Germline lookup yields CDR1 SGDLS and CDR2 YYNGEE. CDR3 length: 16 residues. Between the trimmed V and J ends, which lost 0 bases and 0 bases, there was a span of 11 bases. CDR3 loop: CASSVDGSTSTDTQYF. CDR3 DNA: TGTGCCAGCAGCGTAGACGGCTCGACTAGCACAGATACGCAGTATTTT.

V and J are TRBV7-2 and TRBJ1-2; no reliable D call. This CDR3 contains 13 residues. V lost 2 bases and J 6 bases, leaving 10 bases between the germline ends. The V gene's germline CDR1 is SGHTA and CDR2 FQGNSA. The CDR3 nucleotides read TGTGCCAGCAGCTTAAGGGTAGAGGATGGCTACACCTTC. Protein: CASSLRVEDGYTF.

About this clonotype itself: One junction end disagrees with the germline gene, perhaps due to a read error. This chain connects TRBV10-3 to TRBJ2-4, with TRBD1 matching over 8 bases. Looked up from germline, CDR1 is ENHRY and CDR2 is SYGVKD. This CDR3 is built from 14 residues. The CDR3 nucleotides are TGTGCCATCAGTGCCGGGACAGGCAAAAACGTTCAGTACTTC. This sequence encodes CAISAGTGKNVQYF.

The gene calls are TRBV20-1 and TRBJ2-7; 9 positions match TRBD1. Germline V lookup: CDR1 DFQATT, CDR2 SNEGSKA (reference sequence). The CDR3 is 15 amino acids. The V segment lost 5 bases and the J segment 1 base; nucleotides outside the gene matches: 9. CDR3 nucleotide sequence: TGCAGTGCTCCTAAACCGGGACAGGGTTCCTACGAGCAGTACTTC. As protein: CSAPKPGQGSYEQYF.

The chain is built from TRBV7-2 and TRBJ2-7; tentatively, D is TRBD2 (5 bases). The V gene's germline CDR1 is SGHTA and CDR2 FQGNSA. The CDR3 contains 14 residues. Trimming stripped 5 bases from V and 3 bases from J, with 14 bases between. CDR3 DNA: TGTGCCAGCAGCCCCCGCAGCGGAGACTACGAGCAGTACTTC. Protein: CASSPRSGDYEQYF. The complete variable domain, with remaining parts taken from reference TRBV7-2 and TRBJ2-7, reads GAGVSQSPSNKVTEKGKDVELRCDPISGHTALYWYRQSLGQGLEFLIYFQGNSAPDKSGLPSDRFSAERTGGSVSTLTIQRTQQEDSAVYLCASSPRSGDYEQYFGPGTRLTVT.

A remark on this clonotype: The junction does not match germline at one end; this may be a read error. V gene TRBV7-2 combines with J gene TRBJ1-2; no clear D. This CDR3 has 14 amino acids. Germline V lookup: CDR1 SGHTA, CDR2 FQGNSA. The chain's CDR3 is CASSLGTRVAGCTF. The CDR3, as DNA: TGTGCCAGCAGCTTAGGTACTCGTGTTGCTGGCTGCACCTTC.

This clonotype showed up just a few times. A junction end diverges from the germline sequence, so it may reflect a read error. The chain uses TRBV3-1 and TRBJ2-1; the D is unclear. There are 13 residues in the CDR3. The V gene's germline CDR1 is LGHDT and CDR2 YNNKEL (reference sequence). CDR3 DNA: TGCGCCAGCAGCCAAGGACCCAACAATGAGCAGTTCTTC. This gives the protein CASSQGPNNEQFF.

The chain couples TRBV30 to TRBJ2-7; 12 nucleotides align to TRBD2. The CDR3 runs 13 residues. V lost 5 bases, J lost 4 bases, and 3 bases stayed unmatched. Per germline, CDR1 GTSNPN and CDR2 SVGIG (reference sequence). The CDR3 loop is CAWGTSGPYEQYF. CDR3 in DNA: TGTGCCTGGGGGACTAGCGGGCCGTACGAGCAGTACTTC.

Remarks on this clonotype: One base away lies a much larger clone, so this may be a sequencing read error. The chain has TRBV20-1 and TRBJ2-1; TRBD1 is a possible D gene (6 bases). Germline V gives CDR1 DFQATT, CDR2 SNEGSKA (reference sequence). The CDR3 sequence is 15 residues long. CDR3 bases: TGCAGTGCCCTGACAGGATTCTCCTCCCACAATGAGCAGTTCTTC. This sequence encodes CSALTGFSSHNEQFF.

This sequence joins TRBV7-9 and TRBJ1-2, with 7 nucleotides matching TRBD1. The germline CDR1 and CDR2 sequences are SEHNR and FQNEAQ (reference sequence). The length of the CDR3 is 14 residues. Trimming at V came to 3 bases and at J to 8 bases, leaving 9 bases not matched to a gene. The CDR3 spells CASSFRQGPGGYTF. Here the CDR3 DNA reads TGTGCCAGCAGCTTTCGACAGGGTCCTGGCGGCTACACCTTC.

This clonotype was observed at least ten times. The CDR3 spells CSVEVWGGPQSETQYF. CDR3 DNA sequence: TGCAGCGTTGAGGTCTGGGGAGGACCCCAATCGGAGACCCAGTACTTC. The chain has TRBV29-1 and TRBJ2-5; TRBD2 is a possible D gene (6 bases). V gave up 3 bases and J gave up 5 bases, with 22 bases separating them. There are 16 residues in the CDR3. From germline, CDR1 is SQVTM and CDR2 ANQGSEA.

The CDR3 is CASSRFEAGDVEQYF. The CDR3 DNA is TGTGCCAGCAGCCGTTTTGAGGCGGGCGATGTCGAGCAGTACTTC. The chain combines TRBV6-1 with TRBJ2-4; tentative D call: TRBD2 (5 bases). The J call is uncertain, as TRBJ2-7 better fits the DNA end. Germline CDR1 reads MNHNS; CDR2 reads SASEGT. CDR3 length: 15 residues.

The rearrangement links TRBV6-5 to TRBJ1-2, with D unclear. Germline CDR1 reads MNHEY; CDR2 reads SVGAGI. This CDR3 spans 13 amino acids. Trimming shortened V by 6 bases and J by 12 bases, and 20 bases separated the two germline ends. The CDR3 here is CASRELVEMQNTF. The CDR3 DNA sequence: TGTGCCAGCAGGGAACTTGTGGAAATGCAGAACACCTTC.

This chain joins TRBV6-1 and TRBJ1-2; perhaps TRBD1 as D (5 bases). The V end lost 5 bases, the J end lost 2 bases, and 9 bases lay between the germline ends. Looked up from germline, CDR1 is MNHNS and CDR2 is SASEGT. The CDR3 is made up of 13 amino acids. Written as DNA, the CDR3 is TGTGCCAGCAGTAACGACAGAAACTATGGCTACACCTTC. As protein: CASSNDRNYGYTF.

The chain joins TRBV2 to TRBJ1-6; D gene ambiguous. The germline gives CDR1 SNHLY, CDR2 FYNNEI. This CDR3 spans 14 amino acids. Trimming left V 8 bases short and J 7 bases short, with 15 bases between. The CDR3 is CASLKETDNSPLHF. In DNA form, the CDR3 reads TGTGCCAGCCTTAAGGAGACCGACAATTCACCCCTCCACTTT.